Presented here are 12 T cell receptor beta chains from one specimen sequenced in a study of T-cell memory formation after mild COVID-19. From the 5' RACE reads, TCRdb called clonotypes with MiXCR, one entry per CDR3 protein. There are about 250,000 distinct CDR3 sequences in the sample; approximately 15% occur only once, and 2.1% lies in the top ten. The source material was PBMCs or a T cell subset sorted from them (not recorded which). These receptors were collected from an adult woman who had mild COVID-19 (a few samples of this study predate the infection). Cell type and time point are not known.

The rearrangement uses TRBV24-1 and TRBJ1-1, with D possibly TRBD1 on 5 matching bases. This CDR3 is built from 14 residues. Trimming removed 3 bases from V and 5 bases from J, with 12 bases in between. Looked up from germline, CDR1 is KGHDR and CDR2 is SFDVKD. CDR3 protein: CATSDGQGWTEAFF. In nucleotides, the CDR3 is TGTGCCACCAGTGATGGTCAGGGCTGGACTGAAGCTTTCTTT.

Ten or more counts support this clonotype. The chain has TRBV6-2 or TRBV6-3 and TRBJ1-5; 9 nucleotides match TRBD1. Germline CDR1 MNHEY, CDR2 SVGEGT. CDR3 size: 16 residues. V lost 6 bases and J lost 7; bases outside the gene matches: 13. The CDR3 nucleotides read TGTGCCAGCAGACTCGACTCGGGACAGGGCGGACAGCCCCAGCATTTT. Translation gives CASRLDSGQGGQPQHF.

CDR3 sequence reads: CASSRGPGTLDEQFF. DNA of the CDR3: TGTGCTAGCTCCCGGGGTCCCGGGACTCTAGATGAGCAGTTCTTC. V is TRBV7-7 and J is TRBJ2-1, with a possible D match to TRBD2 (6 bases). The CDR3 sequence is 15 residues long. CDR1 SSHAT and CDR2 FNYEAQ come from the germline V gene (reference sequence).

The rearrangement links TRBV9 to TRBJ2-3; no reliable D call. Germline CDR1 is SGDLS and CDR2 is YYNGEE. The CDR3 extends over 16 amino acids. Trimming left V 3 bases short and J 6 bases short, with 20 bases between. The CDR3 loop reads CASSGSLSRARDTQYF. In DNA, the CDR3 is TGTGCCAGCAGCGGGTCTCTTTCTCGGGCGAGGGATACGCAGTATTTT.

This rearrangement joins TRBV11-3 to TRBJ2-3; D call uncertain. V lost 3 bases, J lost 5 bases, and 6 bases lay in between. CDR1 is SGHNT and CDR2 is YENEEA in the germline V gene. This CDR3 has 12 residues. The CDR3 nucleotides read TGTGCCAGCAGCTTTACGCGAGATACGCAGTATTTT. It codes for CASSFTRDTQYF.

The chain is built from TRBV4-3 and TRBJ2-1; D unresolved. V was shortened by 1 base and J by 4 bases, with 11 bases between the two germline ends. This CDR3 spans 15 amino acids. CDR1 and CDR2 (germline): LGHNA, YSLEER. This CDR3 reads CASSQVSDWYNEQFF. The CDR3 DNA reads as TGCGCCAGCAGCCAAGTCAGTGACTGGTACAATGAGCAGTTCTTC.

This clonotype has just a few counts. The chain has TRBV7-9 and TRBJ2-7; a weak D match, TRBD1 (5 bases). Trimming stripped 5 bases from V and 7 bases from J, with 18 bases between. The CDR3 length is 14 residues. The germline CDR1 and CDR2 sequences are SEHNR and FQNEAQ (reference sequence). DNA for the CDR3: TGTGCCAGCAGCGCTTCTGGGGCGACAGAAGAGCAGTACTTC. Translating it yields CASSASGATEEQYF.

The chain recombines TRBV5-1 with TRBJ2-2, with 7 nucleotides matching TRBD1. This CDR3 comprises 14 residues. Germline CDR1 and CDR2: SGHRS and YFSETQ. The V and J ends lost 4 bases and 5 bases, in that order; junction bases with no gene match: 5. The CDR3 DNA reads TGCGCCAGCAGCAAGGGACAGCGGACCGGGGAGCTGTTTTTT. This sequence encodes CASSKGQRTGELFF.

There are a few counts of this clonotype. This sequence joins TRBV6-5 and TRBJ1-5; 8 nucleotides line up with TRBD1. V was pared by 5 bases and J by 0 bases, with 3 bases of the junction left unmatched. Per germline, CDR1 MNHEY and CDR2 SVGAGI. The CDR3 has 15 residues. The CDR3 sequence is CASSIDRGSNQPQHF. DNA for the CDR3: TGTGCCAGCAGTATCGACAGGGGTAGCAATCAGCCCCAGCATTTT.

The CDR3 DNA is TGTGCCAGCAGTGAGGATACGCAGTATTTT. The encoded protein is CASSEDTQYF. The chain has TRBV2 and TRBJ2-3; the D is unclear. The germline V gene has CDR1 SNHLY and CDR2 FYNNEI. Trimming took off 3 bases at V and 6 bases at J, with 1 base between the two ends. This CDR3 has 10 amino acids.

The rearrangement joins TRBV5-6 to TRBJ2-3; 7 bases match TRBD1. In germline, CDR1 is SGHDT, CDR2 YYEEEE. Trimming took 3 bases from V and 5 from J; bases not matched to a gene: 6. The CDR3 totals 14 residues. CDR3 bases: TGTGCCAGCAGCTACAGGGGTCAAGAAGATACGCAGTATTTT. Protein sequence: CASSYRGQEDTQYF.

The chain is built from TRBV5-1 and TRBJ2-3, with a tentative D call TRBD1 (5 bases). V was cut by 0 bases and J by 0 bases, with 8 bases left in between. This CDR3 is 15 amino acids long. Germline CDR1 is SGHRS and CDR2 is YFSETQ. CDR3 sequence (DNA): TGCGCCAGCAGCTTGGTGGCAGGGAGCACAGATACGCAGTATTTT. It is translated as CASSLVAGSTDTQYF.